This T cell receptor beta chain was captured by sequencing in a study of vaccination and CD4 T cells after COVID-19. This clonotype was picked up a small number of times. Its specificity is not known. An Oncomine TCR Beta short-read assay was used to sequence the DNA from cultured CD4+ T cells. TCRdb re-analysed the PCR reads in MiXCR, keeping a single row per CDR3 protein. The sample holds approximately 12,000 distinct CDR3 sequences, 20% to 25% seen once. The treatment here: approximately nine-day PBMC culture with coronavirus spike peptide pools or control peptides (ViraFEST assay). This TCR came from a human donor who received a COVID-19 vaccine. Specimen: CD4+ T cells from blood, cultured in vitro, collected before SARS-CoV-2 vaccination.

The CDR3 DNA is TGTGCCAGTAGTATACGGATGAACACTGAAGCTTTCTTT. This encodes CASSIRMNTEAFF. The chain combines TRBV19 with TRBJ1-1; the D is unclear. V was cut by 2 bases and J by 0 bases, with 4 bases left in between. CDR3 size: 13 residues. Germline V gene sequence: CDR1 LNHDA, CDR2 SQIVND (reference sequence).